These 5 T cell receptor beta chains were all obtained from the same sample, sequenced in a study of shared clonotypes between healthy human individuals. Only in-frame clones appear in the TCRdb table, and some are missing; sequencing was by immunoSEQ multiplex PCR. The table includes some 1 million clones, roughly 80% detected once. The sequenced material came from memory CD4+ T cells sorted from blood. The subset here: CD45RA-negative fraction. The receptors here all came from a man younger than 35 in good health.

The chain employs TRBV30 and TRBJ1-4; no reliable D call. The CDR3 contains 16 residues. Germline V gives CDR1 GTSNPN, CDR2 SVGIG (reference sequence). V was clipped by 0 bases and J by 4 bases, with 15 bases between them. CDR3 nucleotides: TGTGCCTGGAGTGTACCAAGGACGGACCGTAATGAAAAACTGTTTTTT. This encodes CAWSVPRTDRNEKLFF. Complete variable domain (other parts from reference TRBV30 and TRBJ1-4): SQTIHQWPATLVQPVGSPLSLECTVEGTSNPNLYWYRQAAGRGLQLLFYSVGIGQISSEVPQNLSASRPQDRQFILSSKKLLLSDSGFYLCAWSVPRTDRNEKLFFGSGTQLSVL.

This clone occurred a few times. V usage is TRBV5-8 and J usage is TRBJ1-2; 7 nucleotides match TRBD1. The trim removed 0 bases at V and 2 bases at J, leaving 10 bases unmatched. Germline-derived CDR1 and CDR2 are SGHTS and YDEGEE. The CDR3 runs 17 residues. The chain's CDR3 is CASSLEWTGGGNYGYTF. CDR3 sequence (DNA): TGTGCCAGCAGCTTGGAGTGGACAGGCGGGGGAAACTATGGCTACACCTTC.

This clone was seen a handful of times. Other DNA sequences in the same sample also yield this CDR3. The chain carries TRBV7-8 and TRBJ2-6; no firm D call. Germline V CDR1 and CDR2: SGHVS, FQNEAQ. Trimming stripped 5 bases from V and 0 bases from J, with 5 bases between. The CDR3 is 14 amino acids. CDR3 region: CASSPSSGANVLTF. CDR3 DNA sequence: TGTGCCAGCAGCCCTAGCTCTGGGGCCAACGTCCTGACTTTC.

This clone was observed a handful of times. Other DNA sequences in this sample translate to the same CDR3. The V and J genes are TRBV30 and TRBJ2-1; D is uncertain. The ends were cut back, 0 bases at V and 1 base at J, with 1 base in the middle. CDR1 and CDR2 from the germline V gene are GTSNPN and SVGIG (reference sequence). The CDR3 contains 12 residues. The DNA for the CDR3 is TGTGCCTGGAGTGTGTCCTACAATGAGCAGTTCTTC. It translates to CAWSVSYNEQFF.

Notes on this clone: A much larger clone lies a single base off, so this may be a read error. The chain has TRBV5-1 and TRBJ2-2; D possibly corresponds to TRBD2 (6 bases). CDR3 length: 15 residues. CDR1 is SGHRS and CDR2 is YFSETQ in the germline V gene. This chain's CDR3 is CASSREISNTGGLFF. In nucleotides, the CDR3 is TGCGCCAGCAGCCGAGAGATTTCGAACACCGGGGGGCTGTTTTTT. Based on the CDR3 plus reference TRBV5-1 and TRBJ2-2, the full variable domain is KAGVTQTPRYLIKTRGQQVTLSCSPISGHRSVSWYQQTPGQGLQFLFEYFSETQRNKGNFPGRFSGRQFSNSRSEMNVSTLELGDSALYLCASSREISNTGGLFFGEGSRLTVL.